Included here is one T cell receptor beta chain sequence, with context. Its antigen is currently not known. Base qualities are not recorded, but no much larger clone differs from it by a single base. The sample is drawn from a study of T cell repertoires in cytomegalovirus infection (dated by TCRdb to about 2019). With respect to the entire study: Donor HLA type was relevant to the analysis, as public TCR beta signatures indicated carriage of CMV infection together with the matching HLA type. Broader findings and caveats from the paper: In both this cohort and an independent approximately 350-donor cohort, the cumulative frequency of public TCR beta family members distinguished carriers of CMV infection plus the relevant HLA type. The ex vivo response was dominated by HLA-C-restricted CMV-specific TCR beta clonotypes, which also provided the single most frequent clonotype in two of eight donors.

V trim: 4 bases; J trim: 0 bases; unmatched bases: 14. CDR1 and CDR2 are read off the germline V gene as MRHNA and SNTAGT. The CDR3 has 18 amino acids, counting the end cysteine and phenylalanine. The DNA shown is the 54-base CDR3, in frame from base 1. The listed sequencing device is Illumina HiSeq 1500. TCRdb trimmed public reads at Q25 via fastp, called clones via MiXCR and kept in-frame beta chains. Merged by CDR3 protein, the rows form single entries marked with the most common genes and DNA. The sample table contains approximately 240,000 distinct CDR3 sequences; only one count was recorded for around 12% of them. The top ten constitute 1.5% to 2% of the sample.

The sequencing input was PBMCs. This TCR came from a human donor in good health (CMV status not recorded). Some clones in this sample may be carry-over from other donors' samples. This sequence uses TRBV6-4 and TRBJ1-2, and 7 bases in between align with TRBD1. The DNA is TGTGCCAGCAGTGGCCGAGACAGGGACCGAAGATCTAACTATGGCTACACCTTC. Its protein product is CASSGRDRDRRSNYGYTF.